The subject of this entry is one TCR beta chain. The antigen this receptor binds is unknown. Base qualities are missing; no much larger clone stands one base away. RNA was extracted using the RNeasy kit, and about 0.45 to 1 microgram was reverse transcribed with random hexamers. The immunoSEQ multiplex PCR assay, covering 54 Vbeta and 13 Jbeta segments, was used to amplify TCR beta CDR3 regions. PCR amplification bias was corrected using a synthetic template baseline for primer optimization and computational correction. On the study's bioinformatics: Reads were annotated to V, D and J genes according to IMGT and were analyzed with immunoSEQ Analyzer, with only productive sequences retained. To calculate clonality, Shannon entropy was normalized by log2 of the number of productive unique sequences and then subtracted from one. For each patient and control, public and private clones were evaluated among the 100 most prevalent clones. Susac-specific clones were defined as absent from healthy and MS cohorts, roughly 1,100 published viral clones and other ImmuneACCESS disease sequences. The public reads were run again by TCRdb, first through fastp at Q25 and then through MiXCR, and only productive beta chains were kept. Every distinct CDR3 protein forms one entry, paired with its most common genes and DNA. The V and J calls were not made by the authors but by TCRdb's processing. The sample table shows tens of thousands of distinct CDR3 sequences, and just over 90% are seen once. The ten largest clones add up to approximately 0.52% of the sample.

The sample comes from a study of CD8 T cells in Susac syndrome (dated by TCRdb to the late 2010s). Context from the whole study: Of the Susac syndrome patients who were sequenced, eight or nine were in clinical remission while more than five had clinically active disease. At the time of blood withdrawal, Susac syndrome patients were either therapy-naive, taking corticosteroids (with some also receiving IVIg), or on IVIg alone. Repertoire sequencing was used to test whether CD8+ T cell activation and differentiation in Susac syndrome was antigen driven. Broader findings and caveats from the paper: The TCR sequencing and HLA analysis was acknowledged to have included a relatively small number of individuals. The CD4+ T cell repertoire of patients with Susac syndrome showed no detectable clonal expansion.

The CDR3 runs 16 residues from the cysteine to the phenylalanine. The kept DNA is CDR3 alone, 48 bases in frame from the first base. CDR1 SGHAT and CDR2 FQDESV are derived from the germline V gene (reference sequence). Trimming leaves V shorter by 2 bases and J shorter by 6 bases, with the junction holding 9 bases beyond the gene matches. Peripheral blood CD8+ and CD4+ T cells from healthy donors, Susac syndrome patients and multiple sclerosis patients were profiled using high-throughput TCR beta sequencing. The Susac syndrome patients fulfilled recently defined diagnostic criteria for either definite or probable disease. Bulk CD8+ and CD4+ T cells were purified by magnetic negative isolation, while CD8+ TEMRA cells were enriched using FACS. Blood was drawn into EDTA tubes, processed within 24 hours, and PBMCs were isolated by density gradient centrifugation. PBMCs intended for TCR sequencing were cryopreserved in liquid nitrogen and thawed later in a water bath at 37 degrees C. The sorted or isolated CD4+, CD8+ and CD8+ TEMRA cells had a purity of 90% or higher.

Source material: CD4+ T cells from PBMCs. The chain is encoded by TRBV11-1 joined to TRBJ1-2, with TRBD1 identical over 10 junction bases. This TCR derives from a human donor with Susac syndrome. The CDR3 reads as follows: CASSLLGQGRTDGYTF. DNA sequence: TGTGCCAGCAGCTTACTGGGACAGGGGAGGACGGATGGCTACACCTTC.